This T cell receptor beta chain is drawn from a study of CD8 T cells in Susac syndrome. RNA totalling about 0.5 to 1 ug underwent reverse transcription with random hexamers. In TCRdb, the immunoSEQ multiplex PCR reads were re-called with MiXCR into one record per CDR3 protein. The table has approximately 200,000 distinct CDR3 sequences, over 90% seen once. Relapsing-remitting disease, either stable or active, was present in the treatment-naive patients who were the multiple sclerosis controls. Both CD4+ and CD8+ T cells were negatively isolated, and TEMRA cells underwent FACS enrichment. The CDR3 runs 14 residues. Trimming stripped 1 base from V and 5 bases from J, with 12 bases between. Germline CDR1 and CDR2: SGDLS and YYNGEE.

J is TRBJ1-1 and V is TRBV9; maybe TRBD1 (6 bases). The receptor comes from a human donor with multiple sclerosis. The sample was CD4+ T cells from PBMCs. DNA for the CDR3: TGTGCCAGCAGCGTAAAGGGGGATCGAACTGAAGCTTTCTTT. As protein: CASSVKGDRTEAFF.